Listed here are 25 T cell receptor beta chains from one sample, sequenced in a study of identifying expanded T cells in peripheral blood. Data came from immunoSEQ multiplex PCR; TCRdb stores just in-frame clones and leaves some out. There are around 85,000 clones in the sample; around 90% occur only once, and roughly 19% lies in the top ten. Material for sequencing was blood. Every receptor here comes from a person aged 18 to 69 in good health.

The V call is TRBV5-4, the J call TRBJ2-7; TRBD1 aligns across 10 bases. This CDR3 spans 14 amino acids. The junction had 1 base not matched to a gene; V was cut back by 3 bases and J by 1 base. The V gene's germline CDR1 is SGHNT and CDR2 YYREEE (reference sequence). The chain's CDR3 is CASSWGQGSYEQYF. The CDR3 region has the DNA TGTGCCAGCAGCTGGGGACAGGGGTCCTACGAGCAGTACTTC.

The sample holds a few counts of this clone. The CDR3 region is CASSLYAGGDSPLHF. The DNA for the CDR3 is TGTGCCAGCAGCTTGTATGCAGGAGGGGATTCACCCCTCCACTTT. J is TRBJ1-6 and V is TRBV7-9, with TRBD1 as a possible D gene (5 bases). Germline V CDR1 and CDR2: SEHNR, FQNEAQ (reference sequence). Between the trimmed V and J ends, which lost 3 bases and 8 bases, there was a span of 14 bases. This CDR3 spans 15 amino acids.

This chain joins TRBV10-2 and TRBJ2-3; 7 bases line up with TRBD2. Germline lookup yields CDR1 WSHSY and CDR2 SAAADI. The CDR3 length is 14 residues. The V and J ends lost 4 bases and 2 bases, in that order; junction bases with no gene match: 3. CDR3: CASSVSGYTDTQYF. For the CDR3, the DNA is TGCGCCAGCAGTGTTAGCGGGTACACAGATACGCAGTATTTT.

The chain combines TRBV29-1 with TRBJ2-7; no firm D call. This CDR3 is 13 amino acids long. Looked up from germline, CDR1 is SQVTM and CDR2 is ANQGSEA. V was trimmed by 8 bases and J by 5 bases, leaving 19 bases between them. CDR3 sequence reads: CSSTDQKSNEQYF. For the CDR3, the DNA is TGCAGCTCGACCGACCAAAAATCCAACGAGCAGTACTTC.

This chain links TRBV10-1 with TRBJ1-5, with TRBD1 as a possible D gene (5 bases). V was cut by 8 bases and J by 5 bases, with 7 bases left in between. CDR1 and CDR2 (germline): WNHNN, SYGVQD (reference sequence). The CDR3 is 11 amino acids. CDR3 sequence reads: CASQGDQPQHF. As DNA, the CDR3 is TGCGCCAGCCAGGGAGATCAGCCCCAGCATTTT.

The chain joins TRBV5-1 to TRBJ1-1; D unclear. Germline V gives CDR1 SGHRS, CDR2 YFSETQ. This CDR3 has 13 residues. V was shortened by 4 bases and J by 2 bases, with 9 bases between the two germline ends. The CDR3 DNA reads as TGCGCCAGCAGCCTAGATATAAACACTGAAGCTTTCTTT. Its translation is CASSLDINTEAFF.

This chain connects TRBV27 to TRBJ1-2; D is unclear. The CDR3 extends over 15 amino acids. V dropped 3 bases and J dropped 5 bases, with 16 bases sitting between them. Germline values: CDR1 MNHEY, CDR2 SMNVEV (reference sequence). The CDR3 DNA reads as TGTGCCAGCAGTTTGACCTCGGCTCGCCCGTATGGCTACACCTTC. The encoded protein is CASSLTSARPYGYTF.

This clone was seen a single time. This rearrangement joins TRBV15 to TRBJ1-2; no clear D. Trimming stripped 1 base from V and 5 bases from J, with 11 bases between. The V gene's germline CDR1 is LNHNV and CDR2 YYDKDF (reference sequence). This CDR3 comprises 14 residues. The CDR3 here is CATSRGRERYGYTF. The CDR3 DNA follows: TGTGCCACCAGCAGAGGGAGGGAGAGGTATGGCTACACCTTC.

The chain has TRBV7-2 and TRBJ1-5; D is possibly TRBD1 (5 bases). V was shortened by 5 bases and J by 7 bases, with 9 bases between the two germline ends. The CDR3 has 12 residues. The germline V gene encodes CDR1 SGHTA and CDR2 FQGNSA. The CDR3 loop is CASSIQGQPQHF. The CDR3 DNA follows: TGTGCCAGCAGCATTCAGGGCCAGCCCCAGCATTTT.

The V and J genes are TRBV5-4 and TRBJ1-1; possibly TRBD1 for D (6 bases). V was shortened by 3 bases and J by 7 bases, with 10 bases between the two germline ends. This CDR3 has 12 amino acids. Looked up from germline, CDR1 is SGHNT and CDR2 is YYREEE (reference sequence). CDR3 residues: CASSSQGNEAFF. In nucleotides, the CDR3 is TGTGCCAGCAGCTCGCAGGGGAATGAAGCTTTCTTT.

The chain joins TRBV7-7 to TRBJ2-5; possible D gene TRBD1, 8 bases. Germline CDR1 SSHAT, CDR2 FNYEAQ (reference sequence). Trimming left V 5 bases short and J 4 bases short, with 14 bases between. The CDR3 has 14 residues. The CDR3 region has the DNA TGTGCCAGCAGCCGACAGGGGAGGGGAGAGACCCAGTACTTC. Amino acid sequence: CASSRQGRGETQYF.

CDR3 residues: CASSLDRGREKLFF. CDR3 nucleotides: TGTGCCAGCAGCTTAGATAGGGGGCGTGAAAAACTGTTTTTT. The chain has TRBV7-9 and TRBJ1-4, with 7 bases fitting TRBD1. The junction had 3 bases not matched to a gene; V was cut back by 1 base and J by 7 bases. Germline CDR1 is SEHNR and CDR2 is FQNEAQ (reference sequence). This CDR3 has 14 residues.

The chain employs TRBV19 and TRBJ2-7; 7 bases fit TRBD1. This CDR3 is 16 amino acids long. Looked up from germline, CDR1 is LNHDA and CDR2 is SQIVND (reference sequence). The V gene end was trimmed by 0 bases and the J gene end by 2 bases; junction bases not matched to a gene: 7. The CDR3 DNA sequence: TGTGCCAGTAGTATAGAAGGGGACAGCCGTACCTACGAGCAGTACTTC. Amino acid sequence: CASSIEGDSRTYEQYF.

The rearrangement uses TRBV4-2 and TRBJ2-7, with D maybe TRBD2 (6 bases). The CDR3 totals 14 residues. Per the germline V gene, CDR1 is LGHNA and CDR2 is YNFKEQ. V shed 4 bases and J shed 0 bases, with 10 bases lying between them. The CDR3, as DNA: TGTGCCAGCAGCCTCGGGACTTTCTCCTACGAGCAGTACTTC. It encodes CASSLGTFSYEQYF.

The V gene is TRBV2, the J gene TRBJ1-5; D call uncertain. Germline V gives CDR1 SNHLY, CDR2 FYNNEI. V lost 7 bases to trimming and J lost 1 base, with 17 bases between them. This CDR3 is 16 amino acids long. CDR3 region: CASTRTGSRSNQPQHF. CDR3 DNA sequence: TGTGCCAGCACCCGTACGGGGTCACGGAGCAATCAGCCCCAGCATTTT.

The J gene is TRBJ2-6, the V gene TRBV6-5; D uncertain. The germline V gene encodes CDR1 MNHEY and CDR2 SVGAGI. There are 14 residues in the CDR3. The V end was cut by 5 bases, the J end by 0 bases, with 5 bases between. CDR3 bases: TGTGCCAGCAGTAGTTCCTCTGGGGCCAACGTCCTGACTTTC. As protein: CASSSSSGANVLTF.

This chain connects TRBV28 to TRBJ1-1; 11 positions agree with TRBD1. The V gene's germline CDR1 is MDHEN and CDR2 SYDVKM. V shed 6 bases, J shed 4 bases, and the junction held 10 bases outside the gene matches. The CDR3 length is 16 residues. CDR3 protein: CASSRPGQGVGTEAFF. DNA for the CDR3: TGTGCCAGCAGCCGACCGGGACAGGGGGTCGGCACTGAAGCTTTCTTT.

This chain links TRBV5-5 with TRBJ2-3; D is perhaps TRBD1 (6 bases). The V and J ends lost 4 bases and 0 bases respectively, with 15 bases between them. Germline V gene sequence: CDR1 SGHKS, CDR2 YYEKEE (reference sequence). The length of the CDR3 is 16 residues. CDR3 coding DNA: TGTGCCAGCAGCACGGACAGTTCCTCTAGCACAGATACGCAGTATTTT. Translating it yields CASSTDSSSSTDTQYF.

The chain combines TRBV2 with TRBJ1-6; D remains unclear. The CDR3 has 13 amino acids. Germline V gives CDR1 SNHLY, CDR2 FYNNEI. Trimming pared 7 bases from V and 10 bases from J, leaving 14 bases between. In DNA, the CDR3 is TGTGCCAGCAATACACGGTTTGCATCACCCCTCCACTTT. Amino acid sequence: CASNTRFASPLHF.

This chain uses TRBV4-1 with TRBJ2-7; 8 bases fit TRBD1. From germline, CDR1 is MGHRA and CDR2 YSYEKL. Trimming at V came to 3 bases and at J to 0 bases, leaving 4 bases not matched to a gene. The CDR3 is made up of 15 amino acids. CDR3 protein: CASSHRQGYSYEQYF. CDR3 DNA: TGCGCCAGCAGCCATAGACAGGGGTACTCCTACGAGCAGTACTTC.

The chain carries TRBV28 and TRBJ1-2, with D possibly TRBD1 on 5 matching bases. Germline V gives CDR1 MDHEN, CDR2 SYDVKM. Trimming removed 1 base at V and 8 bases at J, with 11 bases between. The CDR3 is made up of 13 amino acids. CDR3 amino acids: CASSLSGLGGYTF. Written as DNA, the CDR3 is TGTGCCAGCAGTTTATCAGGGCTAGGGGGCTACACCTTC.

The V and J genes are TRBV4-3 and TRBJ1-2; D unclear. CDR1 and CDR2 from the germline V gene are LGHNA and YSLEER. V lost 0 bases and J lost 7, with 12 bases in between. The CDR3 spans 14 residues. The CDR3 DNA reads TGCGCCAGCAGCCAAGATCGCTTTGCTCTTGGCTACACCTTC. It specifies CASSQDRFALGYTF.

The CDR3 sequence is CASRRGLNSGANVLTF. The DNA of the CDR3 is TGTGCCAGCCGCCGAGGTCTGAACTCTGGGGCCAACGTCCTGACTTTC. The gene calls are TRBV5-4 and TRBJ2-6; no clear D gene. CDR1 and CDR2 (germline): SGHNT, YYREEE (reference sequence). Deletions cut 7 bases from V and 0 bases from J, with 14 bases between. The CDR3 runs to 16 residues.

The J gene is TRBJ1-1, the V gene TRBV7-2; D perhaps matches TRBD1 (6 bases). Trimming took 1 base from V and 4 from J, leaving 10 bases between them. The CDR3 contains 14 residues. CDR1 is SGHTA, CDR2 FQGNSA, per germline. The DNA for the CDR3 is TGTGCCAGCAGCTTAGTACAGGGAATCACTGAAGCTTTCTTT. It specifies CASSLVQGITEAFF. Based on the CDR3 plus reference TRBV7-2 and TRBJ1-1, the full variable domain is GAGVSQSPSNKVTEKGKDVELRCDPISGHTALYWYRQSLGQGLEFLIYFQGNSAPDKSGLPSDRFSAERTGGSVSTLTIQRTQQEDSAVYLCASSLVQGITEAFFGQGTRLTVV.

V is TRBV23-1 and J is TRBJ2-5; D may match TRBD1 or TRBD2 (5 bases each). TRBV23-1 is recorded as an ORF, its role being uncertain. This CDR3 is built from 12 residues. V lost 6 bases and J lost 4, with 9 bases in between. For the CDR3, the DNA is TGCGCCAGCAGCGGGGCTCTAGAGACCCAGTACTTC. Translated, it gives CASSGALETQYF.